A selection of T cell receptor beta chains follows, all from one sample in a study of T cell responses to AZD1222 COVID-19 vaccine. Method: immunoSEQ multiplex PCR; TCRdb's copy keeps in-frame clones and lacks some. The table has about 160,000 clones, about 92% seen once; the top ten hold about 1.1%. The specimen was peripheral blood, collected 28 days after the second AZD1222 dose. All receptors come from an adult who received the AZD1222 COVID-19 vaccine. Each CDR3 is given with its conserved first and last residue. The order of the fields is D gene, V gene, clone size, J gene, CDR3 DNA, CDR3 protein. A D gene is named only where the DNA matches it firmly. Where a row states a size, it is once, few, many or the class of an expanded clone; other rows omit it.

NA	TRBV6-6	few	TRBJ1-6	TGTGCCAGCAGCCTTATACCTCAACTTAATTCACCCCTCCACTTT	CASSLIPQLNSPLHF
NA	TRBV10-3	NA	TRBJ1-1	TGTGCCATCAGTGCCATGGCAGGGAACACTGAAGCTTTCTTT	CAISAMAGNTEAFF
NA	TRBV7-9	NA	TRBJ2-2	TGTGCCAGCAGCCCCCCCCGAGGGGGAGACCAGGGGACCGGGGAGCTGTTTTTT	CASSPPRGGDQGTGELFF
TRBD1	TRBV30	NA	TRBJ2-3	TGTGCCTGGAGTGTAAAAAGACAGGGTGGCACAGATACGCAGTATTTT	CAWSVKRQGGTDTQYF
NA	TRBV6-5	NA	TRBJ2-2	TGTGCCAGCAGTTACTACGGACAGAACACCGGGGAGCTGTTTTTT	CASSYYGQNTGELFF
NA	TRBV2	NA	TRBJ1-4	TGTGCCAGCAGTCTGACAGGAGGCCATGAAAAACTGTTTTTT	CASSLTGGHEKLFF
NA	TRBV2	NA	TRBJ1-3	TGTGCCATCCTACTTCAGGGCTCTGGAAACACCATATATTTT	CAILLQGSGNTIYF
NA	TRBV9	NA	TRBJ2-2	TGTGCCAGCAGCGTAGGGGTCGGGGAGCTGTTTTTT	CASSVGVGELFF
NA	TRBV10-3	NA	TRBJ1-1	TGTGCCATCAGTGTGGGTGGGGGAAACACTGAAGCTTTCTTT	CAISVGGGNTEAFF
NA	TRBV19	NA	TRBJ2-5	TGTGCCAGTAGCTCCGGACGCGGAGAGACCCAGTACTTC	CASSSGRGETQYF